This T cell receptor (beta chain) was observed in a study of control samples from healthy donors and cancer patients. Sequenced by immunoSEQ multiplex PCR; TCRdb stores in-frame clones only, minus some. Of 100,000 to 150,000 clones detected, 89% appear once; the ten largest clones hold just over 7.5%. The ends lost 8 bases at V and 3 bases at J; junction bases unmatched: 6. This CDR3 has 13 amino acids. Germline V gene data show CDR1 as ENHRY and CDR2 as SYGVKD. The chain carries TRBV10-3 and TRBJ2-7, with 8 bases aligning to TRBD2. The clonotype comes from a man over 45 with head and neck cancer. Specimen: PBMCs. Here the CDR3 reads CAISGSGVYEQYF. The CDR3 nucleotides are TGTGCCATCTCGGGTAGCGGGGTCTACGAGCAGTACTTC.